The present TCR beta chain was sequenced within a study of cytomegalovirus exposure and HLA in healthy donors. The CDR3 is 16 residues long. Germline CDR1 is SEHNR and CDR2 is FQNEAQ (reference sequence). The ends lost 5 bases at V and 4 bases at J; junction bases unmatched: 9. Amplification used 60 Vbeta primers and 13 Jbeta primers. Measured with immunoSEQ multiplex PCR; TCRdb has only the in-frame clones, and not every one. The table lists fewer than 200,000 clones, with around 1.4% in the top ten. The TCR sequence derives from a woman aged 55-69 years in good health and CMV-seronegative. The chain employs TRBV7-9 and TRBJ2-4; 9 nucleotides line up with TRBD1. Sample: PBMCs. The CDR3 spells CASSPPYGTGKNIQYF. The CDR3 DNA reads TGTGCCAGCAGCCCACCATATGGGACAGGGAAAAACATTCAGTACTTC.